This TCR beta chain is from a study of T cell responses to AZD1222 COVID-19 vaccine. Whole-study results and caveats: Elevations in Spike-specific TCR breadth and depth followed administration of two AZD1222 doses. In a largely white British group with more females than males, clonal diversity was possibly underestimated. Seropositive AZD1222 recipients at baseline numbered only six or seven.

The V end was cut by 0 bases, the J end by 5 bases, with 11 bases between. The CDR3 is 14 amino acids. The germline V gene encodes CDR1 SGDLS and CDR2 YYNGEE. Profiling relied on immunoSEQ multiplex PCR, and the TCRdb table lists in-frame clones only, not all of them. Of under 150,000 clones in the sample, roughly 88% were seen once. Notes on this clone: The target antigen is unknown.

This receptor was obtained from an adult who received the AZD1222 COVID-19 vaccine. The starting material was peripheral blood, obtained 28 days after the second AZD1222 dose. The chain recombines TRBV9 with TRBJ1-2, with a tentative D call TRBD1 (6 bases). The CDR3 region has the DNA TGTGCCAGCAGCGTAGACAGGGCCGCTTATGGCTACACCTTC. It encodes CASSVDRAAYGYTF.